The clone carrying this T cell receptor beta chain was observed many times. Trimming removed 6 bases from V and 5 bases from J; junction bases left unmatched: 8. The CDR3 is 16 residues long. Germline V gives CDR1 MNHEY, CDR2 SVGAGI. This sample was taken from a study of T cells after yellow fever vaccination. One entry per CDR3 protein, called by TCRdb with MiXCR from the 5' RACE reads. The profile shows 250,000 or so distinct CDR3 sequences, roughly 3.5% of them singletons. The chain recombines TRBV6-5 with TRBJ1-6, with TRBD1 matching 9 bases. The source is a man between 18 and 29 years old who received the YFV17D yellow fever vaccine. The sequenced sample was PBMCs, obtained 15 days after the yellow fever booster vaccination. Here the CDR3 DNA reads TGTGCCAGCAGGCTGAACCGGGACAGGGATAATTCACCCCTCCACTTT. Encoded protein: CASRLNRDRDNSPLHF.